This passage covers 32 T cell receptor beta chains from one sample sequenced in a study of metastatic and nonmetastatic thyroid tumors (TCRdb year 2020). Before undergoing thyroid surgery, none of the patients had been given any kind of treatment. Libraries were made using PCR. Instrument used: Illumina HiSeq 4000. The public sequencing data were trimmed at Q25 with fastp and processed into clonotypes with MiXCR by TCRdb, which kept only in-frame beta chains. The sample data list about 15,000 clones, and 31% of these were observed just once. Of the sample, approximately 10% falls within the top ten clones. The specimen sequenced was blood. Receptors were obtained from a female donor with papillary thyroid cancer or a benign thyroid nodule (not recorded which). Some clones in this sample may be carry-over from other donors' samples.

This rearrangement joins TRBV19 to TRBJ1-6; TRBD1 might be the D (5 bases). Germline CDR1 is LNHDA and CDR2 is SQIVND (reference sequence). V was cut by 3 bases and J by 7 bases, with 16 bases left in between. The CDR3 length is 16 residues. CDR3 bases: TGTGCCAGTAGTATGGGGCCTGGGGGAAAAAATTCACCCCTCCACTTT. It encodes CASSMGPGGKNSPLHF.

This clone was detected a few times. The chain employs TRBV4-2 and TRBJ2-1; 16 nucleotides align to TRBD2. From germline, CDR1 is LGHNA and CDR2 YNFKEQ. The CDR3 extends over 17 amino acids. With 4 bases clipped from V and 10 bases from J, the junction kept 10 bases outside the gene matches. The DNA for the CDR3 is TGTGCCAGCAGCCGGGGACTAGCGGGGGGGGCTTCTAAGGAGCAGTTCTTC. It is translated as CASSRGLAGGASKEQFF.

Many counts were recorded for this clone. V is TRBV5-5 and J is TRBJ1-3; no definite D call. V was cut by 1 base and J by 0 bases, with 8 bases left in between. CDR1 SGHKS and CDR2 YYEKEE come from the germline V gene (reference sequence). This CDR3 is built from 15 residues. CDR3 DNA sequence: TGTGCCAGCAGCTTGTGGGATTACTCTGGAAACACCATATATTTT. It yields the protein CASSLWDYSGNTIYF.

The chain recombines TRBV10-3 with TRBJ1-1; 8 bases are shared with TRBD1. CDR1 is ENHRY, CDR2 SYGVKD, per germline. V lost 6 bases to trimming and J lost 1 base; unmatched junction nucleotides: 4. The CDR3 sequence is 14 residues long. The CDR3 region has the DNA TGTGCCATCAGCAGTGGACAGGGGAACACTGAAGCTTTCTTT. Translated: CAISSGQGNTEAFF.

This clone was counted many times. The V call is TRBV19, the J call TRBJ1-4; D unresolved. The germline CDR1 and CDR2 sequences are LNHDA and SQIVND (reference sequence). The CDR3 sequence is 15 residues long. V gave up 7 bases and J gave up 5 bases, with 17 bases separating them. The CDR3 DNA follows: TGTGCCAGTACTTATATCGGCGGAAGGAATGAAAAACTGTTTTTT. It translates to CASTYIGGRNEKLFF.

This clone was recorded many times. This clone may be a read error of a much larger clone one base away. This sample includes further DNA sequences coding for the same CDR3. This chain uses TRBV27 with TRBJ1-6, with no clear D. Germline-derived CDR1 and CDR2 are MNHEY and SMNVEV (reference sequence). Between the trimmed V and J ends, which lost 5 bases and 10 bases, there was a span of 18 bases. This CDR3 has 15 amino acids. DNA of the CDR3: TGTGCCAGCAGTCGCTCCCGGGATGGTAGGTCACCCCTCCACTTT. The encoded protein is CASSRSRDGRSPLHF.

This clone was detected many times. In DNA, the CDR3 is TGCAGCGCCGAAGGGGGCATCACTGAAGCTTTCTTT. Protein product: CSAEGGITEAFF. The chain combines TRBV29-1 with TRBJ1-1; 7 nucleotides agree with TRBD1. V was pared by 7 bases and J by 4 bases, with 6 bases of the junction left unmatched. Per germline, CDR1 SQVTM and CDR2 ANQGSEA. This CDR3 comprises 12 residues.

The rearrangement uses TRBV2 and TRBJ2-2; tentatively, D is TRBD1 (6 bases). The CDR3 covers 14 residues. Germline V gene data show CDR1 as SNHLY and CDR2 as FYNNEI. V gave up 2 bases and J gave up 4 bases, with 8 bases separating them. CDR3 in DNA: TGTGCCAGCAGTGAAAAGGACAGCACCGGGGAGCTGTTTTTT. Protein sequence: CASSEKDSTGELFF.

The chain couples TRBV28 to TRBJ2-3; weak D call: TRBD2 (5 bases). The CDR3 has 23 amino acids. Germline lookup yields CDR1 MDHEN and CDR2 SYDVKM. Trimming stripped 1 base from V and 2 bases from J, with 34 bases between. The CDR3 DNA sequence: TGTGCCAGCAGTTTATCCCTAAAAAGGAGGTATCCGGAACTCCCCCGGGACACAGATACGCAGTATTTT. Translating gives CASSLSLKRRYPELPRDTDTQYF.

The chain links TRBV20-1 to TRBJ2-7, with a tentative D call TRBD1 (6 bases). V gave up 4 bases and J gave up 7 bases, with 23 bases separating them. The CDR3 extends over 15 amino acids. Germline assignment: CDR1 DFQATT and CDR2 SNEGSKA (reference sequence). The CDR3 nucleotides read TGCAGTGCTAATCCCCTGCAGGGGTTATTTGGGGAGCAGTACTTC. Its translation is CSANPLQGLFGEQYF.

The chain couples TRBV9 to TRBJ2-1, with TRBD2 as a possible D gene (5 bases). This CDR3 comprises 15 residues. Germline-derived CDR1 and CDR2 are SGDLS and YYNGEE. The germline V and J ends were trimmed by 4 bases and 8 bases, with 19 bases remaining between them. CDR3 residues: CASSSLAGGRYEQFF. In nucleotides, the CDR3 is TGTGCCAGCAGCTCATTGGCGGGTGGGCGGTATGAGCAGTTCTTC.

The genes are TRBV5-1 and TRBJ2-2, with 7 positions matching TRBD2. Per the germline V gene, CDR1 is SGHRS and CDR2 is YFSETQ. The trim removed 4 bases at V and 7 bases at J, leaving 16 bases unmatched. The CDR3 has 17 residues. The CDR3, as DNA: TGCGCCAGCAGCCCGGGGGGAGGGAGGCTCCCAAGCGGGGAGCTGTTTTTT. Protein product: CASSPGGGRLPSGELFF. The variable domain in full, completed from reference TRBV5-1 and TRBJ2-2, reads KAGVTQTPRYLIKTRGQQVTLSCSPISGHRSVSWYQQTPGQGLQFLFEYFSETQRNKGNFPGRFSGRQFSNSRSEMNVSTLELGDSALYLCASSPGGGRLPSGELFFGEGSRLTVL.

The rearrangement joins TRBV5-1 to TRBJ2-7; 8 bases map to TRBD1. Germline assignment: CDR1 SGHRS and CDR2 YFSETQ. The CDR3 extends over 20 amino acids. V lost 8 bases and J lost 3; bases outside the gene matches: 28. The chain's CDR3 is CASSRNVVSNGQGILYEQYF. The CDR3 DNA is TGCGCCAGTTCCCGGAACGTAGTTTCGAACGGACAGGGAATTCTCTACGAGCAGTACTTC.

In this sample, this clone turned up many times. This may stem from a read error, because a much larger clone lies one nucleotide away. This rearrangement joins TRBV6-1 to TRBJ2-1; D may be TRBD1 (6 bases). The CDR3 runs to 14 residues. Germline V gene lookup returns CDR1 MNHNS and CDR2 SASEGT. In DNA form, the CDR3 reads TGTGCCAGCAGTTCAGGGGTAATGGGCAATGGGCAGTTCTTC. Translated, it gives CASSSGVMGNGQFF.

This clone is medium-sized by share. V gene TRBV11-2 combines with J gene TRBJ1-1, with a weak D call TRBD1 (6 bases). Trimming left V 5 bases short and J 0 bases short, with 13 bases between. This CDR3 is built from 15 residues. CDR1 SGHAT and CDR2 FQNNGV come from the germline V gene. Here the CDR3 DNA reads TGTGCCAGCAGCGCTAGGGGGACTATGAACACTGAAGCTTTCTTT. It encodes CASSARGTMNTEAFF.

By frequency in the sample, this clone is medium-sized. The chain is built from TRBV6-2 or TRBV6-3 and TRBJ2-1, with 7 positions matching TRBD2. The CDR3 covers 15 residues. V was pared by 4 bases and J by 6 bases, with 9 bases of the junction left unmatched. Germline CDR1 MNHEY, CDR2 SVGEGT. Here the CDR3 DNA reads TGTGCCAGCAGTTCCCACGCTAGCGGTAGCAATGAGCAGTTCTTC. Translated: CASSSHASGSNEQFF.

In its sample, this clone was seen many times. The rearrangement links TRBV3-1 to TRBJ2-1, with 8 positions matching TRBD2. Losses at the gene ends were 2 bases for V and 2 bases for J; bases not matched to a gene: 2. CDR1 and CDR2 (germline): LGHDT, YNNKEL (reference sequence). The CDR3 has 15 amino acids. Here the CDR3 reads CASSQIAGTYNEQFF. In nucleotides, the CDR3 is TGTGCCAGCAGCCAAATAGCGGGGACCTACAATGAGCAGTTCTTC.

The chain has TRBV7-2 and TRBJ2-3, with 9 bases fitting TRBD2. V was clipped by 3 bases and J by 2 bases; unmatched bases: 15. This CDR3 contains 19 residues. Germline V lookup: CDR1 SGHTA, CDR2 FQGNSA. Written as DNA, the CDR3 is TGTGCCAGCAGCTTTGTCACATCGGTAGCGGGAGTTCACACAGATACGCAGTATTTT. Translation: CASSFVTSVAGVHTDTQYF.

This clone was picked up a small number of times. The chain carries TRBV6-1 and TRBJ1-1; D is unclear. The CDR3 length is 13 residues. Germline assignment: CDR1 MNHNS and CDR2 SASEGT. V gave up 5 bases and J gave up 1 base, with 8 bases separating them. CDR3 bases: TGTGCCAGCAGTAGGGTTCAGAACACTGAAGCTTTCTTT. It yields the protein CASSRVQNTEAFF.

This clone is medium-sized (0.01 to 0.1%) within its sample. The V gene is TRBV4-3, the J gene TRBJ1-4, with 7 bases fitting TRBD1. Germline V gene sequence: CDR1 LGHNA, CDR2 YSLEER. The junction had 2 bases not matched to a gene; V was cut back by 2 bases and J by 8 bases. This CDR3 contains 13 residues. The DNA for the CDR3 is TGCGCCAGCAGCCAATTACAGGGGGAAAAACTGTTTTTT. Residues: CASSQLQGEKLFF.

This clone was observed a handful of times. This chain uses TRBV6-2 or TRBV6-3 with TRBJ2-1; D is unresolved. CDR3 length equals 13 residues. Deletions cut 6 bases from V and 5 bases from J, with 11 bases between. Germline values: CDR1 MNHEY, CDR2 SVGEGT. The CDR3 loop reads CASSYDWNNEQFF. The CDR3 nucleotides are TGTGCCAGCAGCTACGACTGGAACAATGAGCAGTTCTTC.

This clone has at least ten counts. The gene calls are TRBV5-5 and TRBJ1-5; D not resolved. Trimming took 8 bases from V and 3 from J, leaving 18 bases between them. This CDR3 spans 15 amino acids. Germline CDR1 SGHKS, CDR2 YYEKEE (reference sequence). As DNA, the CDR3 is TGTGCCAGTAAACCTCGACATCTTGACAATCAGCCCCAGCATTTT. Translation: CASKPRHLDNQPQHF.

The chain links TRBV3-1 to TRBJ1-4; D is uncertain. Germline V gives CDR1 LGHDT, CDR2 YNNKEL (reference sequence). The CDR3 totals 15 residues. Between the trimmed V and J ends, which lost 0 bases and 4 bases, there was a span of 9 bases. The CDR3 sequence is CASSQDPTDNEKLFF. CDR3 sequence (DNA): TGTGCCAGCAGCCAAGATCCCACGGATAATGAAAAACTGTTTTTT.

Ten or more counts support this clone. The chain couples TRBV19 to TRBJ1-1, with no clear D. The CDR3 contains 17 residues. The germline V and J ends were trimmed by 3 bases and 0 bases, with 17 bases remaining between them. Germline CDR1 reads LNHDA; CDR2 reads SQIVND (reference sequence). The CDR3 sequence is CASSIRSGGGMNTEAFF. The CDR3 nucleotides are TGTGCCAGTAGTATTAGGTCAGGTGGTGGCATGAACACTGAAGCTTTCTTT.

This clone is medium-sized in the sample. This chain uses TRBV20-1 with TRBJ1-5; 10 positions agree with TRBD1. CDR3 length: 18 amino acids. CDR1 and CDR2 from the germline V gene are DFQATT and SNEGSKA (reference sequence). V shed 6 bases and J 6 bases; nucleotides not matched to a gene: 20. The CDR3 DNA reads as TGCAGTGCCATTGCTCCGGGACAGGGGATCGTCCGCGGTCAGCCCCAGCATTTT. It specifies CSAIAPGQGIVRGQPQHF.

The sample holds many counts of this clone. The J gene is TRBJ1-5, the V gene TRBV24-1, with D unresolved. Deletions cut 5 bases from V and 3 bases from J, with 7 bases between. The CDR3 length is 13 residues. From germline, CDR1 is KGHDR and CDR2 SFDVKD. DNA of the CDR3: TGTGCCACCAGTGGGGCCCACAATCAGCCCCAGCATTTT. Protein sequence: CATSGAHNQPQHF.

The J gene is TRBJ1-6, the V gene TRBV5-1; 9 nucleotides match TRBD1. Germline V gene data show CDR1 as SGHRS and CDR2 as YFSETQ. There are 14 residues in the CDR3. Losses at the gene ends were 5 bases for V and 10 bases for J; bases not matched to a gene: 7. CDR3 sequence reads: CASRPGQGESPLHF. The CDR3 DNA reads TGCGCCAGCAGACCGGGACAGGGCGAATCACCCCTCCACTTT. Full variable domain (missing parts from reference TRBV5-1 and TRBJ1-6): KAGVTQTPRYLIKTRGQQVTLSCSPISGHRSVSWYQQTPGQGLQFLFEYFSETQRNKGNFPGRFSGRQFSNSRSEMNVSTLELGDSALYLCASRPGQGESPLHFGNGTRLTVT.

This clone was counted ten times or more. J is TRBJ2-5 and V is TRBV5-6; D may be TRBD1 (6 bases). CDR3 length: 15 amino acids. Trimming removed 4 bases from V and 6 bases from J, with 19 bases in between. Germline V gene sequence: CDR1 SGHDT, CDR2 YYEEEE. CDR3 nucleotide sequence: TGTGCCAGCAGCAAAGCCGACAGGATCGGGAAGACCCAGTACTTC. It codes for CASSKADRIGKTQYF.

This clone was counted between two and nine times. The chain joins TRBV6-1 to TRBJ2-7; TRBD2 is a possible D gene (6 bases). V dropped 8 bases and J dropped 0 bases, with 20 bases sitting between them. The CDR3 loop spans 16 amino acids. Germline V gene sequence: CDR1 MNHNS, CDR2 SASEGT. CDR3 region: CASSSGTLLDSYEQYF. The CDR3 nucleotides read TGTGCCAGCTCGTCCGGGACTCTTCTTGACTCCTACGAGCAGTACTTC.

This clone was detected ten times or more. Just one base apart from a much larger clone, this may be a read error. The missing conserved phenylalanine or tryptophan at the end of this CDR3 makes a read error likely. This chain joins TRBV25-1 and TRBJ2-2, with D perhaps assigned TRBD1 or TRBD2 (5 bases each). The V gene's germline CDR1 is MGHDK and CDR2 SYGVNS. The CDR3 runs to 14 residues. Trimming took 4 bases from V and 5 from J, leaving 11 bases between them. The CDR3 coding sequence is TGTGCCAGCAGTGTTAGGGGCGGGACCGGGGAGCTGTTTTCT. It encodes CASSVRGGTGELFS.

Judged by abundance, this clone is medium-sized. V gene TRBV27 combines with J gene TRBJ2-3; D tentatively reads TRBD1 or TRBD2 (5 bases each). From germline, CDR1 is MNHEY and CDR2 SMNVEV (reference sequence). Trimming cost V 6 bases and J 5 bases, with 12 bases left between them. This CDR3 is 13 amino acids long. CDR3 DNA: TGTGCCAGCAGAACAGGAGCGGTAGATACGCAGTATTTT. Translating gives CASRTGAVDTQYF.

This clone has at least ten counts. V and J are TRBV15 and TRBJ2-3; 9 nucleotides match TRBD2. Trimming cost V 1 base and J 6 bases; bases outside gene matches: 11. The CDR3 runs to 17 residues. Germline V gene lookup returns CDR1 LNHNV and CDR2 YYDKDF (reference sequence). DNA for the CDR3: TGTGCCACCAGCAGAGTTAGCGGGAGCTTCGGAGGGGATACGCAGTATTTT. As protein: CATSRVSGSFGGDTQYF.